A single sample gave rise to the 20 T cell receptor beta chains below, sequenced in a study of Ad26.COV2.S vaccination and SARS-CoV-2 variants (dated by TCRdb to about 2021). Libraries were prepared through the immunoSEQ multiplex PCR assay. The table was pulled from immuneACCESS by TCRdb, which kept in-frame rearrangements only. Such tables lose some clones; where checked, under half of the loss comes from unresolved V genes, and the rest has no known cause. The sample data list fewer than 400,000 clones, and 86% of these were observed just once. The top ten constitute around 2% of the sample. The sample's treatment or condition label is to be understood as: some 20 received Ad26.COV2.S at low or high dose, single or two shots; roughly 5 received placebo; per-sample allocation not given. Repertoires of vaccine and placebo recipients were sequenced from samples taken on day 63 after the first injection.

Here the sequenced sample was peripheral blood, taken in a trial of Ad26.COV2.S vaccine versus placebo. The source of these receptors is a person between 18 and 65 years old who received the Ad26.COV2.S COVID-19 vaccine or a placebo.

The chain combines TRBV18 with TRBJ2-5, with a possible D match to TRBD1 (6 bases). Germline assignment: CDR1 KGHSH and CDR2 LQKENI. The CDR3 covers 14 residues. V lost 3 bases and J lost 4, with 12 bases in between. The CDR3 reads CASSPTRGTETQYF. CDR3 nucleotide sequence: TGTGCCAGCTCACCCACGAGGGGGACAGAGACCCAGTACTTC. Drawing the rest from reference TRBV18 and TRBJ2-5, the complete variable domain is NAGVMQNPRHLVRRRGQEARLRCSPMKGHSHVYWYRQLPEEGLKFMVYLQKENIIDESGMPKERFSAEFPKEGPSILRIQQVVRGDSAAYFCASSPTRGTETQYFGPGTRLLVL.

V is TRBV4-3 and J is TRBJ2-7, with TRBD2 identical over 8 bases. The germline gives CDR1 LGHNA, CDR2 YSLEER. CDR3 size: 18 residues. The V segment lost 0 bases and the J segment 0 bases; nucleotides outside the gene matches: 10. Written as DNA, the CDR3 is TGCGCCAGCAGCCAAGATCGTGGACTAGCCCCCCCCTCCTACGAGCAGTACTTC. Its translation is CASSQDRGLAPPSYEQYF.

This chain connects TRBV29-1 to TRBJ1-2; 9 positions agree with TRBD1. The CDR3 spans 14 residues. The V and J ends lost 3 bases and 2 bases, in that order; junction bases with no gene match: 4. Germline CDR1 SQVTM, CDR2 ANQGSEA. CDR3 residues: CSVEEGQGNYGYTF. The CDR3 region has the DNA TGCAGCGTTGAGGAAGGACAGGGGAACTATGGCTACACCTTC.

The chain recombines TRBV20-1 with TRBJ2-1; D not certain. From germline, CDR1 is DFQATT and CDR2 SNEGSKA (reference sequence). This CDR3 is built from 11 residues. Trimming pared 3 bases from V and 3 bases from J, leaving 3 bases between. CDR3 loop: CSASSYNEQFF. In DNA, the CDR3 is TGCAGTGCTAGCAGCTACAATGAGCAGTTCTTC.

This chain joins TRBV2 and TRBJ2-1; D is undetermined. The CDR3 totals 13 residues. The germline V gene has CDR1 SNHLY and CDR2 FYNNEI. V shed 1 base and J shed 7 bases, with 8 bases lying between them. The CDR3 DNA reads TGTGCCAGCAGTGAAGATTGGGGAAATGAGCAGTTCTTC. Amino acids: CASSEDWGNEQFF.

V and J are TRBV18 and TRBJ1-1; 9 positions agree with TRBD1. The V gene end was trimmed by 3 bases and the J gene end by 3 bases; junction bases not matched to a gene: 5. This CDR3 has 15 amino acids. Germline lookup yields CDR1 KGHSH and CDR2 LQKENI. CDR3 sequence reads: CASSPGDRVYTEAFF. The CDR3 DNA reads as TGTGCCAGCTCACCGGGGGACAGGGTGTACACTGAAGCTTTCTTT.

DNA of the CDR3: TGTGCCAGCAGTTTATCCCGGAGATGGTCGACACTTTACACCGGGGAGCTGTTTTTT. It yields the protein CASSLSRRWSTLYTGELFF. V usage is TRBV27 and J usage is TRBJ2-2; D remains ambiguous. The germline V gene has CDR1 MNHEY and CDR2 SMNVEV (reference sequence). V lost 0 bases and J 3 bases, leaving 20 bases between the germline ends. CDR3 length equals 19 residues.

The chain couples TRBV4-3 to TRBJ1-5, with a possible D match to TRBD1 (5 bases). Trimming pared 0 bases from V and 3 bases from J, leaving 24 bases between. Germline V gene data show CDR1 as LGHNA and CDR2 as YSLEER. This CDR3 is 20 amino acids long. The CDR3 spells CASSQDVARTRLGVNQPQHF. In nucleotides, the CDR3 is TGCGCCAGCAGCCAAGATGTGGCGCGAACTAGGTTGGGGGTCAATCAGCCCCAGCATTTT.

This rearrangement joins TRBV14 to TRBJ1-1, with TRBD1 matching 7 bases. The CDR3 spans 13 residues. Germline V gene sequence: CDR1 SGHDN, CDR2 FVKESK. J gave up 0 bases and V 5 bases, and 0 bases lay outside the gene matches. The CDR3 reads CASSGQVNTEAFF. The CDR3 DNA reads TGTGCCAGCAGCGGACAGGTGAACACTGAAGCTTTCTTT.

V gene TRBV25-1 combines with J gene TRBJ1-2; possibly TRBD1 for D (5 bases). This CDR3 contains 13 residues. Germline V lookup: CDR1 MGHDK, CDR2 SYGVNS. V was shortened by 3 bases and J by 4 bases, with 9 bases between the two germline ends. DNA for the CDR3: TGTGCCAGCAGTGACAGGGTTGGCTATGGCTACACCTTC. This sequence encodes CASSDRVGYGYTF.

This chain connects TRBV5-1 to TRBJ1-1; TRBD1 matches 8 bases. Germline CDR1 is SGHRS and CDR2 is YFSETQ. The CDR3 is 14 amino acids. V lost 2 bases and J lost 3; bases outside the gene matches: 3. DNA of the CDR3: TGCGCCAGCAGCTTACAGGGGGGAGACACTGAAGCTTTCTTT. Translating it yields CASSLQGGDTEAFF.

The chain has TRBV4-3 and TRBJ1-1; D is uncertain. V was cut by 0 bases and J by 0 bases, with 11 bases left in between. CDR3 length: 16 amino acids. Germline CDR1 LGHNA, CDR2 YSLEER. CDR3 DNA sequence: TGCGCCAGCAGCCAAGAAGAAGGTCTTATGAACACTGAAGCTTTCTTT. This encodes CASSQEEGLMNTEAFF.

CDR3 sequence (DNA): TGTGCCAGCAGCCAGACAAACGAGCAGTACTTC. As protein: CASSQTNEQYF. The chain is built from TRBV3-1 (or the pseudogene TRBV3-2) and TRBJ2-7, with D uncertain. Germline lookup yields CDR1 LGHDT and CDR2 YNNKEL (reference sequence). CDR3 length: 11 residues. V shed 3 bases and J shed 5 bases, with 5 bases lying between them.

The gene calls are TRBV6-5 and TRBJ2-5; D remains unclear. The germline V and J ends were trimmed by 0 bases and 4 bases, with 6 bases remaining between them. The V gene's germline CDR1 is MNHEY and CDR2 SVGAGI. The CDR3 covers 13 residues. The CDR3 protein is CASSYSRGETQYF. The DNA of the CDR3 is TGTGCCAGCAGTTACTCGCGAGGAGAGACCCAGTACTTC.

The chain combines TRBV7-9 with TRBJ1-2; 9 bases are shared with TRBD1. Germline CDR1 reads SEHNR; CDR2 reads FQNEAQ (reference sequence). Trimming removed 1 base from V and 4 bases from J; junction bases left unmatched: 4. CDR3 size: 15 residues. This chain's CDR3 is CASSLGGQGGYGYTF. In nucleotides, the CDR3 is TGTGCCAGCAGCTTAGGGGGACAGGGCGGCTATGGCTACACCTTC.

This chain links TRBV3-1 (or the pseudogene TRBV3-2) with TRBJ2-5, with TRBD1 matching 8 bases. Trimming took 0 bases from V and 4 from J; bases not matched to a gene: 1. Germline V gene data show CDR1 as LGHDT and CDR2 as YNNKEL (reference sequence). CDR3 length equals 14 residues. CDR3 loop: CASSQDTGGETQYF. CDR3 in DNA: TGTGCCAGCAGCCAAGATACAGGGGGAGAGACCCAGTACTTC.

On this clone: Within the sample, other DNA sequences also encode this same CDR3. This sequence joins TRBV5-1 and TRBJ2-5, with 8 bases identical to TRBD2. CDR3 length: 14 amino acids. V shed 2 bases, J shed 2 bases, and the junction held 2 bases outside the gene matches. Germline CDR1 SGHRS, CDR2 YFSETQ. The DNA of the CDR3 is TGCGCCAGCAGCTTAACTAGCGGTCAAGAGACCCAGTACTTC. It yields the protein CASSLTSGQETQYF.

The V gene is TRBV5-1, the J gene TRBJ2-3; TRBD1 matches at 10 bases. CDR3 length equals 16 residues. V was clipped by 3 bases and J by 2 bases; unmatched bases: 6. CDR1 and CDR2 (germline): SGHRS, YFSETQ. Here the CDR3 reads CASSSRTGGVTDTQYF. CDR3 sequence (DNA): TGCGCCAGCAGCTCCCGGACAGGGGGGGTCACAGATACGCAGTATTTT.

CDR3 DNA: TGTGCCAGTCTAAACAGGGGAACCGGGGAGCTGTTTTTT. Its protein product is CASLNRGTGELFF. The chain carries TRBV6-5 and TRBJ2-2; 7 bases align to TRBD1. Trimming removed 9 bases from V and 5 bases from J; junction bases left unmatched: 6. Germline V lookup: CDR1 MNHEY, CDR2 SVGAGI. The CDR3 runs 13 residues.

The CDR3 region is CASSPALPLTWTGREGNEQFF. The CDR3 nucleotides are TGTGCCAGTAGTCCCGCCTTACCCCTAACTTGGACAGGGAGGGAAGGCAATGAGCAGTTCTTC. This rearrangement joins TRBV19 to TRBJ2-1; D is possibly TRBD1 (8 bases). The CDR3 spans 21 residues. CDR1 and CDR2 from the germline V gene are LNHDA and SQIVND (reference sequence). The V end lost 5 bases, the J end lost 6 bases, and 35 bases lay between the germline ends.